This T cell receptor beta chain is drawn from a study of molecular identifiers for immune sequencing clone quantification. Study-level results: For effector cells, clones above 20 RNA copies held over 98% of molecules; for naive cells, under 1%.

Using 10%, 30% or 50% RNA, naive CD8 libraries were derived from about 20,000 to 1,000,000 sorted cells. In this sample, this clonotype turned up many times. Its cognate antigen is unknown. V lost 4 bases and J lost 1, with 8 bases in between. Germline lookup yields CDR1 MGHRA and CDR2 YSYEKL. This CDR3 has 14 residues. TCRdb passed the PCR reads through MiXCR, listing each CDR3 protein once. In the table there are some 70,000 distinct CDR3 sequences, over 15% of which are singletons. The J gene is TRBJ2-1, the V gene TRBV4-1, with D unresolved. The TCR comes from a human donor in good health. Some libraries in this study had Jurkat cell RNA spiked in. Material: naive CD8+ T cells from blood, with Jurkat cell RNA spiked in. Subset of the sample: FACS-sorted CD8+CD4-CCR7+CD45RA+ naive T cells. CDR3 protein: CASSLPISYNEQFF. In nucleotides, the CDR3 is TGCGCCAGCAGCCTGCCGATTTCCTACAATGAGCAGTTCTTC.